The entry that follows covers one T cell receptor beta chain sequence. Its antigen is unidentified. A read error may produce the germline difference seen at one junction end. The tissue used was unsorted bulk material of about 19-33 mg. RNA and DNA were co-extracted from it with the AllPrep DNA/RNA mini kit. Among the patients, all had chronic HBV infection and none had been treated. Samples were taken from five separate regions of every tumor. The data were obtained in a study of tumor-infiltrating lymphocytes in primary liver carcinoma. Findings and caveats of the study: Found in all five tumor regions were only about 7.5-25% of top clones.

This CDR3 is 13 amino acids long. CDR1 is SGHVS, CDR2 FQNEAQ, per germline. Researchers generated TCR beta cDNA from approximately 0.55 ug of total RNA, relying on a constant-region primer. Three nested multiplex PCR rounds of slightly modified ARM-PCR generated TCR beta libraries. TRBV1-TRBV30 forward primers paired with a C-beta reverse primer drove the first two PCR rounds, approximately 11 cycles each. From the multiplex PCR reads, TCRdb called clonotypes with MiXCR, one entry per CDR3 protein. The sample lists approximately 47,000 distinct CDR3 sequences, around 79% occurring once. This receptor was taken from a middle-aged man with primary liver carcinoma and hepatitis B virus infection. Sequencing was performed on liver tumor tissue from sampling region 3. Subset noted: tumor region T3, left-lateral pole. The chain employs TRBV7-8 and TRBJ1-5; D gene uncertain. CDR3 DNA sequence: TGTGCCAGCAGCTTGTTCCCGAGTCAGTCCCAGCGTTTT. Translation: CASSLFPSQSQRF.